This TCR beta chain was sequenced for a study of shared T cell receptors in the human thymus. The CDR3 totals 13 residues. V lost 0 bases and J lost 8, with 10 bases in between. Germline CDR1 SGHAT, CDR2 FQNNGV. TCRdb keeps only in-frame clones here, not all; method: immunoSEQ multiplex PCR. The data show 700,000 or so clones, around 85% seen once. This sample was shared with a second study, whose subject was human thymus T cells.

The source is a girl less than two years old with a congenital heart defect. The chain employs TRBV11-2 and TRBJ1-2; D gene uncertain. The specimen was thymocytes. CDR3 loop: CASSLEEEGGYTF. DNA of the CDR3: TGTGCCAGCAGCTTAGAAGAGGAGGGAGGCTACACCTTC.